Presented here are 18 T cell receptor beta chains from one specimen sequenced in a study of shared T cell receptors in the human thymus. Some clones are missing from TCRdb's copy, which holds only in-frame ones; the method was immunoSEQ multiplex PCR. The sample includes hundreds of thousands of clones, around 87% of them seen just once. The sample was also linked to a second study, of human thymus T cells.

Sequenced sample: thymocytes. The source of these receptors is a boy under two years old with a congenital heart defect.

The chain employs TRBV7-2 and TRBJ2-2; 7 positions agree with TRBD2. Germline lookup yields CDR1 SGHTA and CDR2 FQGNSA. Trimming cost V 4 bases and J 4 bases; bases outside gene matches: 9. The CDR3 length is 16 residues. As DNA, the CDR3 is TGTGCCAGCAGCTGCGACAACCGCGGGGGCACCGGGGAGCTGTTTTTT. Translated: CASSCDNRGGTGELFF.

The chain has TRBV4-3 and TRBJ2-1; the D is unclear. V lost 1 base to trimming and J lost 7 bases, with 2 bases between them. The CDR3 is made up of 11 amino acids. CDR1 is LGHNA and CDR2 is YSLEER in the germline V gene. CDR3 bases: TGCGCCAGCAGCCAAGCGAATGAGCAGTTCTTC. Encoded protein: CASSQANEQFF.

This clone was recorded once. CDR3 DNA: TGTGCCAGCAGCTTAAGCCCTACTGAAGCTTTCTTT. Translated: CASSLSPTEAFF. The chain couples TRBV7-9 to TRBJ1-1, with D uncertain. The CDR3 length is 12 residues. Germline V lookup: CDR1 SEHNR, CDR2 FQNEAQ (reference sequence). V was pared by 2 bases and J by 5 bases, with 6 bases between.

As for this clone: The junction does not match germline at one end; this may be a read error. Other nucleotide sequences in the sample specify the same CDR3. The J gene is TRBJ1-6, the V gene TRBV9, with D perhaps TRBD1 (5 bases). From germline, CDR1 is SGDLS and CDR2 YYNGEE. The CDR3 runs to 18 residues. CDR3 nucleotide sequence: TGTGCCAGCAGCCCTCGGGGGGGTGTTAGCTCCTATAATTCCCCCCTCCACTTT. This translates into CASSPRGGVSSYNSPLHF.

Notes on this clone: Other DNA sequences within the sample encode an identical CDR3. The chain's CDR3 is CASSLSGQGSYEQYF. Here the CDR3 DNA reads TGCGCCAGCAGCTTGTCCGGACAGGGCTCCTACGAGCAGTACTTC. V is TRBV5-1 and J is TRBJ2-7; 8 positions match TRBD1. After removal of 1 base from V and 0 bases from J, the junction contained 3 bases not matched to a gene. This CDR3 region has 15 residues. Germline V CDR1 and CDR2: SGHRS, YFSETQ.

This rearrangement joins TRBV4-3 to TRBJ1-5; TRBD1 agrees at 7 bases. The germline CDR1 and CDR2 sequences are LGHNA and YSLEER. CDR3 length equals 14 residues. Unmatched junction bases numbered 6, after V lost 4 bases and J lost 6 bases. CDR3 in DNA: TGCGCCAGCAGCCTCGACAGGGTGCGTCAGCCCCAGCATTTT. Amino acid sequence: CASSLDRVRQPQHF.

The DNA of the CDR3 is TGTGCCAGCAGGCAGGTCACACTGCCCTATGGCTACACCTTC. It codes for CASRQVTLPYGYTF. J is TRBJ1-2 and V is TRBV2, with D unclear. Germline V CDR1 and CDR2: SNHLY, FYNNEI. The V and J ends lost 6 bases and 4 bases respectively, with 15 bases between them. The CDR3 contains 14 residues.

About this clone: Other DNA sequences in this sample translate to the same CDR3. The chain employs TRBV30 and TRBJ2-1; the D gene is possibly TRBD1 (5 bases). CDR3 length: 14 amino acids. Trimming stripped 4 bases from V and 4 bases from J, with 14 bases between. Per the germline V gene, CDR1 is GTSNPN and CDR2 is SVGIG (reference sequence). CDR3 DNA: TGTGCCTGGATCAGGGCAAGCTCTTACAATGAGCAGTTCTTC. Translating it yields CAWIRASSYNEQFF.

The J gene is TRBJ2-5, the V gene TRBV21-1; the DNA was not compared with TRBD2, the D call given in the table. TRBV21-1 is classified as a pseudogene. The CDR3 consists of 14 residues. CDR3 protein: CASALATRVETQYF. The CDR3 DNA reads as TGTGCCAGCGCTCTAGCCACAAGGGTGGAGACCCAGTACTTC.

The V and J genes are TRBV6-6 and TRBJ2-7, with TRBD2 matching 8 bases. This CDR3 region has 15 residues. The V gene's germline CDR1 is MNHNY and CDR2 SVGAGI (reference sequence). J gave up 1 base and V 5 bases, and 7 bases lay outside the gene matches. The CDR3, as DNA: TGTGCCAGCAGTACCGGGGGGGCCAGTTCCTACGAGCAGTACTTC. This sequence encodes CASSTGGASSYEQYF.

The CDR3 reads CASSVEASGGFYNEQFF. CDR3 in DNA: TGTGCCAGCAGCGTAGAGGCTAGCGGGGGGTTCTACAATGAGCAGTTCTTC. This sequence joins TRBV9 and TRBJ2-1; 11 positions agree with TRBD2. This CDR3 is built from 17 residues. From germline, CDR1 is SGDLS and CDR2 YYNGEE. Trimming cost V 0 bases and J 3 bases; bases outside gene matches: 5. Full variable domain (rest looked up from reference TRBV9 and TRBJ2-1): DSGVTQTPKHLITATGQRVTLRCSPRSGDLSVYWYQQSLDQGLQFLIQYYNGEERAKGNILERFSAQQFPDLHSELNLSSLELGDSALYFCASSVEASGGFYNEQFFGPGTRLTVL.

The chain is built from TRBV30 and TRBJ2-1; 10 bases match TRBD2. The CDR3 consists of 15 residues. The ends lost 1 base at V and 7 bases at J; junction bases unmatched: 7. Per germline, CDR1 GTSNPN and CDR2 SVGIG (reference sequence). The CDR3 region has the DNA TGTGCCTGGAGTGCGGCGAGCGGGAGGGGGAATGAGCAGTTCTTC. The encoded protein is CAWSAASGRGNEQFF.

This sequence joins TRBV7-9 and TRBJ1-1; weak D call: TRBD1 (5 bases). The V end was cut by 0 bases, the J end by 4 bases, with 9 bases between. Germline V gene data show CDR1 as SEHNR and CDR2 as FQNEAQ (reference sequence). The CDR3 is 14 amino acids. CDR3 coding DNA: TGTGCCAGCAGCTTAGCAGGGGCGGTCACTGAAGCTTTCTTT. Amino acids: CASSLAGAVTEAFF.

The chain has TRBV27 and TRBJ1-5; 7 nucleotides match TRBD1. This CDR3 is 16 amino acids long. Germline-derived CDR1 and CDR2 are MNHEY and SMNVEV (reference sequence). The V and J ends lost 6 bases and 4 bases, in that order; junction bases with no gene match: 12. Written as DNA, the CDR3 is TGTGCCAGCAGCCAAGCCTCGGGACAGCGGAATCAGCCCCAGCATTTT. Translating gives CASSQASGQRNQPQHF.

The chain has TRBV27 and TRBJ1-2; 11 nucleotides line up with TRBD1. Germline lookup yields CDR1 MNHEY and CDR2 SMNVEV (reference sequence). The CDR3 is 12 residues long. With 9 bases clipped from V and 8 bases from J, the junction kept 5 bases outside the gene matches. CDR3 nucleotide sequence: TGTGCCAGGCCCGGGACAGGGGGAGGCTACACCTTC. Amino acid sequence: CARPGTGGGYTF.

The CDR3 is CASTLLPGNEQFF. The CDR3 bases are TGTGCCAGCACCTTGCTACCTGGCAATGAGCAGTTCTTC. The chain joins TRBV11-2 to TRBJ2-1; D ambiguous. The CDR3 extends over 13 amino acids. Trimming left V 7 bases short and J 6 bases short, with 13 bases between. Germline CDR1 SGHAT, CDR2 FQNNGV.

The rearrangement links TRBV30 to TRBJ1-2; 7 bases match TRBD1. The length of the CDR3 is 13 residues. V lost 2 bases and J lost 8; bases outside the gene matches: 8. Looked up from germline, CDR1 is GTSNPN and CDR2 is SVGIG (reference sequence). The CDR3 here is CAWSLRQGVGYTF. The CDR3 DNA reads as TGTGCCTGGAGTTTGAGGCAGGGGGTCGGCTACACCTTC.

This chain joins TRBV30 and TRBJ2-1; 13 positions match TRBD2. The CDR3 sequence is 14 residues long. With 7 bases clipped from V and 5 bases from J, the junction kept 5 bases outside the gene matches. Germline CDR1 and CDR2: GTSNPN and SVGIG (reference sequence). This CDR3 reads CASRGTSGDNEQFF. The CDR3, as DNA: TGTGCCTCAAGAGGGACTAGCGGGGACAATGAGCAGTTCTTC.